The clone carrying this TCR beta chain has a handful of counts. As it was prepared, the TCRbeta library received unique molecular identifiers. TCRdb ran MiXCR on the PCR reads and lists one entry per CDR3 protein. Of about 610,000 distinct CDR3 sequences listed, roughly a tenth were seen once; the top ten hold around 4%. This sample was taken from a study of T-cell reconstitution after alpha-beta-depleted transplantation in children. The material was PBMCs from the stem cell graft donor, obtained from the stem cell graft. The receptor's source is a human donor who donated a stem cell graft to a child with acute myeloid leukemia.

The CDR3 DNA reads TGCGCCAGCAGCTTGAGGGACCGAGCGGGAGTCAAAAACATTCAGTACTTC. As protein: CASSLRDRAGVKNIQYF. The chain uses TRBV5-1 and TRBJ2-4; 8 positions agree with TRBD2. Trimming cost V 1 base and J 3 bases; bases outside gene matches: 9. CDR3 length: 17 amino acids. Germline V CDR1 and CDR2: SGHRS, YFSETQ.